The present TCR beta chain was sequenced within a study of OX40 agonist ivuxolimab in advanced cancers. Whole-study context: From roughly 20 to 85 years was the age range, with a mean of about 56 years, and approximately 84% were male.

The protocol was immunoSEQ multiplex PCR, while the TCRdb copy is restricted to in-frame clones and leaves out a portion. The sample holds 15,000 to 20,000 clones; around 83% are singletons and the top ten take around an eighth. In germline, CDR1 is SGHTA, CDR2 FQGNSA. V trimming: 5 bases; J trimming: 4 bases; junction bases outside the gene matches: 7. The CDR3 covers 15 residues. This clone is categorized as medium-sized. Its antigen is currently unknown. Study outcomes and limitations: Expanded clones were, on average, more numerous in CD8+ T cells than in CD4+. Dose levels from 0.1 to 3.0 mg/kg saw CD4+ and CD8+ blood T cells expand clonally by week 6. Among the least clonally expanded were partial responders at 0.1-3.0 mg/kg.

The sequence derives from an adult with an advanced solid tumor such as melanoma, head and neck, liver or kidney cancer. Sequencing was performed on CD4+ or CD8+ T cells sorted from blood, taken in a trial of the OX40 agonist ivuxolimab. The V and J genes are TRBV7-2 and TRBJ2-7, with 11 bases fitting TRBD1. The CDR3 coding sequence is TGTGCCAGCAGCCTAGGTGGACAGGGGGCTTACGAGCAGTACTTC. As protein: CASSLGGQGAYEQYF.